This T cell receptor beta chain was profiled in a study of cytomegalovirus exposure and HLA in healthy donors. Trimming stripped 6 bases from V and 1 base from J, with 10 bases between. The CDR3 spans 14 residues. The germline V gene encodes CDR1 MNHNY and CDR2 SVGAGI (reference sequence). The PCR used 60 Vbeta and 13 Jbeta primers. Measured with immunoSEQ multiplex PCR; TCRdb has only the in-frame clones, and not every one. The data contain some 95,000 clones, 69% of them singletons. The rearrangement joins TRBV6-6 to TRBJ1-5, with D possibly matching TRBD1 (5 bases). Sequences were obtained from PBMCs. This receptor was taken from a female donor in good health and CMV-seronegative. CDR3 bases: TGTGCCAGCAGAAAGACAGAGAGCAATCAGCCCCAGCATTTT. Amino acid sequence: CASRKTESNQPQHF.